The 30 T cell receptor beta chains given below trace back to one sample, sequenced in a study of blood T cell repertoires in COVID-19. Data came from immunoSEQ multiplex PCR; TCRdb stores just in-frame clones and leaves some out. The data contain approximately 140,000 clones, around 88% of them seen just once; the ten biggest clones take up less than 20%. Sequenced input: peripheral blood. The receptor set was obtained from a middle-aged man with active or convalescent COVID-19.

The CDR3, as DNA: TGTGCCAGCAGCCGACCGAATTCCGGGACAGGGATAAACGAGCAGTACTTC. Protein: CASSRPNSGTGINEQYF. V usage is TRBV5-4 and J usage is TRBJ2-7; 9 bases fit TRBD1. V was pared by 4 bases and J by 5 bases, with 16 bases of the junction left unmatched. The germline V gene encodes CDR1 SGHNT and CDR2 YYREEE (reference sequence). This CDR3 is 17 amino acids long.

This chain joins TRBV6-1 and TRBJ1-6; D is perhaps TRBD1 (5 bases). V was shortened by 4 bases and J by 9 bases, with 19 bases between the two germline ends. The length of the CDR3 is 16 residues. The V gene's germline CDR1 is MNHNS and CDR2 SASEGT. CDR3 loop: CASSGAAAFRGSPLHF. CDR3 sequence (DNA): TGTGCCAGCAGTGGGGCAGCAGCTTTTAGGGGTTCACCCCTCCACTTT.

The chain is built from TRBV3-1 (or the pseudogene TRBV3-2) and TRBJ2-7; 8 nucleotides match TRBD1. The germline V gene encodes CDR1 LGHDT and CDR2 YNNKEL (reference sequence). CDR3 size: 13 residues. J was trimmed by 4 bases and V by 4 bases; bases with no gene match: 3. CDR3 DNA sequence: TGTGCCAGCAGCCTTCAGGGGGCATACGAGCAGTACTTC. Its translation: CASSLQGAYEQYF.

This clone was seen a handful of times. The chain combines TRBV12-3 or TRBV12-4 with TRBJ1-5; 7 bases align to TRBD1. The CDR3 length is 13 residues. Germline trimming cut 3 bases from V and 7 bases from J; bases unmatched to any gene: 3. The CDR3 region is CASSLHRGQPQHF. The CDR3 bases are TGTGCCAGCAGTTTGCACAGGGGACAGCCCCAGCATTTT.

The chain uses TRBV5-1 and TRBJ1-2; 10 bases agree with TRBD1. The trim removed 4 bases at V and 1 base at J, leaving 4 bases unmatched. Per germline, CDR1 SGHRS and CDR2 YFSETQ. The CDR3 extends over 15 amino acids. The CDR3 spells CASSAGQGVNYGYTF. The DNA of the CDR3 is TGCGCCAGCAGCGCCGGACAGGGGGTTAACTATGGCTACACCTTC. The full variable domain, rest sourced from reference TRBV5-1 and TRBJ1-2, is KAGVTQTPRYLIKTRGQQVTLSCSPISGHRSVSWYQQTPGQGLQFLFEYFSETQRNKGNFPGRFSGRQFSNSRSEMNVSTLELGDSALYLCASSAGQGVNYGYTFGSGTRLTVV.

The chain is built from TRBV6-6 and TRBJ2-2; 7 positions agree with TRBD2. Looked up from germline, CDR1 is MNHNY and CDR2 is SVGAGI (reference sequence). The junction had 6 bases not matched to a gene; V was cut back by 5 bases and J by 0 bases. The CDR3 runs 16 residues. The CDR3: CASSMAGAANTGELFF. The CDR3, as DNA: TGTGCCAGCAGTATGGCGGGAGCGGCGAACACCGGGGAGCTGTTTTTT.

With respect to this clone: Distinct nucleotide sequences in the sample also encode this CDR3. J is TRBJ2-3 and V is TRBV5-1; 11 bases line up with TRBD2. The length of the CDR3 is 15 residues. The junction had 3 bases not matched to a gene; V was cut back by 3 bases and J by 3 bases. From germline, CDR1 is SGHRS and CDR2 YFSETQ. The CDR3 region is CASSSTSGRTDTQYF. DNA of the CDR3: TGCGCCAGCAGCTCTACTAGCGGGAGAACAGATACGCAGTATTTT.

CDR3 amino acids: CASSIGTSGFSEQYF. The CDR3 bases are TGTGCCAGCAGCATCGGGACTAGCGGGTTTAGCGAGCAGTACTTC. The rearrangement uses TRBV27 and TRBJ2-7; the match to TRBD2 covers 12 bases. The V gene end was trimmed by 6 bases and the J gene end by 6 bases; junction bases not matched to a gene: 9. This CDR3 has 15 amino acids. In germline, CDR1 is MNHEY, CDR2 SMNVEV (reference sequence).

This chain uses TRBV10-1 with TRBJ2-1, with D possibly TRBD2 on 5 matching bases. Looked up from germline, CDR1 is WNHNN and CDR2 is SYGVQD (reference sequence). The length of the CDR3 is 17 residues. Between the trimmed V and J ends, which lost 5 bases and 10 bases, there was a span of 27 bases. The CDR3: CASSLTQNSGQRREQFF. CDR3 coding DNA: TGCGCCAGCAGTCTCACCCAAAACAGCGGCCAAAGAAGAGAGCAGTTCTTC.

The chain uses TRBV2 and TRBJ1-4; perhaps TRBD1 as D (6 bases). Germline CDR1 SNHLY, CDR2 FYNNEI. Trimming removed 6 bases from V and 8 bases from J, with 25 bases in between. This CDR3 has 17 amino acids. CDR3 DNA: TGTGCCAGCAGATCCACCGATTGGGGACACAACGCGGAAAAACTGTTTTTT. It is translated as CASRSTDWGHNAEKLFF.

This clone came up a few times. This chain uses TRBV30 with TRBJ1-2; TRBD1 matches at 11 bases. Trimming removed 0 bases from V and 4 bases from J; junction bases left unmatched: 7. CDR1 is GTSNPN, CDR2 SVGIG, per germline (reference sequence). The CDR3 covers 16 residues. CDR3 nucleotide sequence: TGTGCCTGGAGTGTATCCGGGACAGGGGGTACCTATGGCTACACCTTC. This codes for CAWSVSGTGGTYGYTF.

The genes are TRBV6-5 and TRBJ1-5, with D uncertain. The CDR3 loop spans 13 amino acids. The V end was cut by 5 bases, the J end by 4 bases, with 9 bases between. Germline CDR1 MNHEY, CDR2 SVGAGI. The CDR3 spells CASSIRRNQPQHF. The CDR3 DNA reads TGTGCCAGCAGTATTCGGCGGAATCAGCCCCAGCATTTT.

V usage is TRBV7-8 and J usage is TRBJ1-2, with D possibly TRBD1 on 6 matching bases. Germline-derived CDR1 and CDR2 are SGHVS and FQNEAQ. CDR3 length equals 15 residues. V lost 4 bases and J 6 bases, leaving 18 bases between the germline ends. The CDR3 reads CASSYRGGGLDGYTF. The CDR3 DNA follows: TGTGCCAGCAGCTACCGGGGAGGGGGTTTGGATGGCTACACCTTC.

The chain uses TRBV6-4 and TRBJ2-5; tentative D call: TRBD2 (5 bases). Per germline, CDR1 MRHNA and CDR2 SNTAGT. The CDR3 covers 11 residues. Deletions cut 10 bases from V and 5 bases from J, with 11 bases between. This CDR3 is CATSLGETQYF. The CDR3 DNA reads as TGTGCCACCTCACTAGGGGAGACCCAGTACTTC.

This chain uses TRBV5-5 with TRBJ1-1, with a tentative D call TRBD1 (6 bases). Per the germline V gene, CDR1 is SGHKS and CDR2 is YYEKEE (reference sequence). The CDR3 sequence is 15 residues long. Deletions cut 2 bases from V and 0 bases from J, with 11 bases between. The CDR3 loop is CASSLQGNMNTEAFF. CDR3 nucleotides: TGTGCCAGCAGCTTACAGGGTAACATGAACACTGAAGCTTTCTTT.

The V gene is TRBV4-1, the J gene TRBJ2-7; D is ambiguous. CDR1 and CDR2 from the germline V gene are MGHRA and YSYEKL. The CDR3 runs to 15 residues. V lost 4 bases and J lost 2, with 15 bases in between. The DNA of the CDR3 is TGCGCCAGCAGCCCTACTGGTCCCCGTACCTACGAGCAGTACTTC. The encoded protein is CASSPTGPRTYEQYF.

Only one count was recorded for this clone. The chain is built from TRBV7-8 and TRBJ1-1; D not resolved. From germline, CDR1 is SGHVS and CDR2 FQNEAQ. Trimming removed 10 bases from V and 4 bases from J, with 16 bases in between. The CDR3 loop spans 13 amino acids. CDR3 nucleotides: TGTGCCACCCAGGTGGGAGGCGGCACTGAAGCTTTCTTT. Protein product: CATQVGGGTEAFF.

J is TRBJ2-7 and V is TRBV5-1, with D perhaps TRBD2 (6 bases). From germline, CDR1 is SGHRS and CDR2 YFSETQ. The CDR3 extends over 14 amino acids. V lost 4 bases to trimming and J lost 0 bases, with 11 bases between them. CDR3 region: CASSGGLSSYEQYF. CDR3 DNA sequence: TGCGCCAGCAGCGGGGGACTCAGCTCCTACGAGCAGTACTTC.

The chain joins TRBV9 to TRBJ1-2, with no clear D. Germline V gene data show CDR1 as SGDLS and CDR2 as YYNGEE. The CDR3 totals 12 residues. The ends were cut back, 0 bases at V and 8 bases at J, with 8 bases in the middle. The DNA for the CDR3 is TGTGCCAGCAGCGTAGTTAGAGGGGGCTACACCTTC. This translates into CASSVVRGGYTF.

The chain couples TRBV5-5 to TRBJ1-3; 7 nucleotides align to TRBD1. V lost 4 bases to trimming and J lost 6 bases; unmatched junction nucleotides: 7. CDR3 length: 14 amino acids. CDR1 is SGHKS and CDR2 is YYEKEE in the germline V gene (reference sequence). The CDR3: CASSPGGGENTIYF. The CDR3 DNA follows: TGTGCCAGCAGCCCCGGAGGGGGCGAAAACACCATATATTTT.

This chain connects TRBV6-5 to TRBJ2-6; D is possibly TRBD2 (5 bases). The germline V gene encodes CDR1 MNHEY and CDR2 SVGAGI. The CDR3 length is 13 residues. V was cut by 8 bases and J by 2 bases, with 7 bases left in between. The CDR3 coding sequence is TGTGCCAGCTTCGGGGCTGGGGCCAACGTCCTGACTTTC. As protein: CASFGAGANVLTF.

The rearrangement uses TRBV6-5 and TRBJ2-5; 9 positions agree with TRBD2. V shed 0 bases and J 9 bases; nucleotides not matched to a gene: 8. Germline-derived CDR1 and CDR2 are MNHEY and SVGAGI. CDR3 length: 15 amino acids. For the CDR3, the DNA is TGTGCCAGCAGTTACTCGAGTGCGGGAGGGCCGGCCCAGTACTTC. Protein sequence: CASSYSSAGGPAQYF.

V gene TRBV29-1 combines with J gene TRBJ2-5; D perhaps matches TRBD1 (6 bases). Germline lookup yields CDR1 SQVTM and CDR2 ANQGSEA. This CDR3 has 11 residues. With 7 bases removed from V and 4 bases from J, the gap between germline ends came to 10 bases. The CDR3 loop reads CSAGAGETQYF. The CDR3 nucleotides read TGCAGCGCAGGGGCTGGAGAGACCCAGTACTTC.

The V call is TRBV29-1, the J call TRBJ1-1; no definite D call. Between the trimmed V and J ends, which lost 3 bases and 0 bases, there was a span of 8 bases. CDR3 length: 13 residues. Germline CDR1 SQVTM, CDR2 ANQGSEA. This CDR3 is CSVDTRMNTEAFF. DNA of the CDR3: TGCAGCGTTGACACGCGAATGAACACTGAAGCTTTCTTT.

V usage is TRBV29-1 and J usage is TRBJ2-2; TRBD2 might be the D (6 bases). Germline lookup yields CDR1 SQVTM and CDR2 ANQGSEA. Trimming took off 5 bases at V and 4 bases at J, with 14 bases between the two ends. The CDR3 has 14 amino acids. The CDR3 sequence is CSVSWGDITGELFF. Written as DNA, the CDR3 is TGCAGCGTTTCCTGGGGGGATATCACCGGGGAGCTGTTTTTT.

The gene calls are TRBV29-1 and TRBJ2-2; 8 nucleotides align to TRBD2. The CDR3 extends over 14 amino acids. Germline V lookup: CDR1 SQVTM, CDR2 ANQGSEA. Trimming cost V 6 bases and J 0 bases; bases outside gene matches: 3. The CDR3 coding sequence is TGCAGCGTGCGTAGCGGGGCGAACACCGGGGAGCTGTTTTTT. It specifies CSVRSGANTGELFF.

The J gene is TRBJ1-1, the V gene TRBV5-5; TRBD1 is a possible D gene (5 bases). There are 12 residues in the CDR3. V was trimmed by 4 bases and J by 6 bases, leaving 10 bases between them. CDR1 and CDR2 (germline): SGHKS, YYEKEE (reference sequence). CDR3 loop: CASSRGLAEAFF. CDR3 coding DNA: TGTGCCAGCAGCAGGGGACTTGCTGAAGCTTTCTTT.

The V call is TRBV21-1, the J call TRBJ1-4; TRBD1 is taken as the D call from the table, unchecked against the DNA. TRBV21-1 is a documented pseudogene. This CDR3 comprises 11 residues. The CDR3 loop reads CASSRGQGSFF. DNA for the CDR3: TGTGCCAGCAGCAGGGGACAGGGATCGTTTTTT.

This rearrangement joins TRBV9 to TRBJ2-4; 7 bases are a match to TRBD1. Unmatched junction bases numbered 4, after V lost 0 bases and J lost 4 bases. Germline V lookup: CDR1 SGDLS, CDR2 YYNGEE. This CDR3 comprises 15 residues. DNA of the CDR3: TGTGCCAGCAGCGTAGAGGGACAGCTAAAAAACATTCAGTACTTC. Its protein product is CASSVEGQLKNIQYF.

The chain uses TRBV4-3 and TRBJ2-7; 10 positions agree with TRBD1. The V gene's germline CDR1 is LGHNA and CDR2 YSLEER. J was trimmed by 5 bases and V by 4 bases; bases with no gene match: 8. The CDR3 length is 15 residues. The CDR3 protein is CASSRGDRGVDEQYF. In nucleotides, the CDR3 is TGCGCCAGCAGCCGAGGGGACAGGGGAGTCGACGAGCAGTACTTC.